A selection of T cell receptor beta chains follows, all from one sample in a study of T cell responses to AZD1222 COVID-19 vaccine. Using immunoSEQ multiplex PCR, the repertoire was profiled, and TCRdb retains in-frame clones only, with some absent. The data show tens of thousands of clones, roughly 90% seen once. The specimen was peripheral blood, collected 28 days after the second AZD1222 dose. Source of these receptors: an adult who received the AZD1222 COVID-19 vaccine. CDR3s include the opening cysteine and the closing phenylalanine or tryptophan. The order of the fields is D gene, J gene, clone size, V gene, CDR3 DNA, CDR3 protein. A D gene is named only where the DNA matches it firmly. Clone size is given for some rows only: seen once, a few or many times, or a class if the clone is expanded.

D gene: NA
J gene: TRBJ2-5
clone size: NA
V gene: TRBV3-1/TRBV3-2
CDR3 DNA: TGTGCCAGCAGCCAAGGTAGAGGGGAGTGGCAAGAGACCCAGTACTTC
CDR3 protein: CASSQGRGEWQETQYF

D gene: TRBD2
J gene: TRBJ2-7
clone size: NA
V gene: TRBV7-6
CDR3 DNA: TGTGCCAGCAGCGTCGAAGCGGGAGGATACTACGAGCAGTACTTC
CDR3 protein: CASSVEAGGYYEQYF

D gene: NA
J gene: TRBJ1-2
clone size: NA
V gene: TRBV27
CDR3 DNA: TGTGCCAGCAGTTCCACGACTACAGGGTTGGGCTACACCTTC
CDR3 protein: CASSSTTTGLGYTF

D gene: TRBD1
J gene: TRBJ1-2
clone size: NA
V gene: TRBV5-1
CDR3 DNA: TGCGCCAGCAGCTGGGCGCCCACTGGGACAGGCCCAACTAACTATGGCTACACCTTC
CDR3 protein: CASSWAPTGTGPTNYGYTF

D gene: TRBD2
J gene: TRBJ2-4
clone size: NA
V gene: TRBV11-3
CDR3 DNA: TGTGCCAGCAGCTTAAACGGGAGGTCCAAAAACATTCAGTACTTC
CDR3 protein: CASSLNGRSKNIQYF

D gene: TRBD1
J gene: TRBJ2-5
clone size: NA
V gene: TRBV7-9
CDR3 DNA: TGTGCCAGCAGCATAGGGACAGGGGGCCAGTACTTC
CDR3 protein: CASSIGTGGQYF

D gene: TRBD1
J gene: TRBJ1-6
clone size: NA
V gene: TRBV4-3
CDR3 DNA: TGCGCCAGCAGCCGGGTCGGACAGGGAGAGTCACCCCTCCACTTT
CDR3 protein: CASSRVGQGESPLHF

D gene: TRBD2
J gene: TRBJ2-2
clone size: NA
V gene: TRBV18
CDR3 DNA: TGTGCCAGCTCATTCCTAGCGGGAGTAAAGACCGGGGAGCTGTTTTTT
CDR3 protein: CASSFLAGVKTGELFF

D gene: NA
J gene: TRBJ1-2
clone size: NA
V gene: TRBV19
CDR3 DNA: TGTGCCAGTAGTATTCCTACCCCCTCCGTGGGCTACACCTTC
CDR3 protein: CASSIPTPSVGYTF

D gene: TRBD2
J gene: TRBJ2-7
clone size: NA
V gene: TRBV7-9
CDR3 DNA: TGTGCCAGCAGCTTAGACGGGTGGGAGGGCCAATCCGAGCAGTACTTC
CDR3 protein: CASSLDGWEGQSEQYF

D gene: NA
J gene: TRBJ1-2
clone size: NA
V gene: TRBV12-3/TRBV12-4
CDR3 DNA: TGTGCCAGCAGTTTAGGGCTCCGAATGGGCTACACCTTC
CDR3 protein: CASSLGLRMGYTF

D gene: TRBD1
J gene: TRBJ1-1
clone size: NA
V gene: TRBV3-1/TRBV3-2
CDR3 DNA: TGTGCCAGCAGCCCATACCGGGACAGCATTGGGACTGAAGCTTTCTTT
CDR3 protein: CASSPYRDSIGTEAFF

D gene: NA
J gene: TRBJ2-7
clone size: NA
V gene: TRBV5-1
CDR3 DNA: TGCGCCAGCAGCTTGGGGGGATACGAGCAGTACTTC
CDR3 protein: CASSLGGYEQYF

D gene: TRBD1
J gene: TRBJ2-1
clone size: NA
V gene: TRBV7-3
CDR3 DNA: TGTGCCAGCAGCAAAATGCCGGGACAGGGGGCGAATGAGCAGTTCTTC
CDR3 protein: CASSKMPGQGANEQFF

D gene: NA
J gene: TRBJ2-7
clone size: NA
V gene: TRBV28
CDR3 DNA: TGTGCCAGCAGTTTGGCTAGCCGCTACGAGCAGTACTTC
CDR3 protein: CASSLASRYEQYF

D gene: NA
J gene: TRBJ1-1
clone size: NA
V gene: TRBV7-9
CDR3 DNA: TGTGCCAGCAGCTTAGCGGCAGGAAACACTGAAGCTTTCTTT
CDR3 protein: CASSLAAGNTEAFF

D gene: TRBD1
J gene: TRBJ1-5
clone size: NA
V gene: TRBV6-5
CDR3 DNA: TGTGCCAGCAGGCACAGGGGGATTAATCAGCCCCAGCATTTT
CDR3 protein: CASRHRGINQPQHF

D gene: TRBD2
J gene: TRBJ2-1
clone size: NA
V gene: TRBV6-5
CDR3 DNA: TGTGCCAGCAGTTACTCTACTAGCGGGAGAACTGAGCAGTTCTTC
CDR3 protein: CASSYSTSGRTEQFF

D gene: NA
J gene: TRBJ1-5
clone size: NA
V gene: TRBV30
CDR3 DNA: TGTGCCTGGAGTGTGGGCAGGTCTGGCAATCAGCCCCAGCATTTT
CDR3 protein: CAWSVGRSGNQPQHF

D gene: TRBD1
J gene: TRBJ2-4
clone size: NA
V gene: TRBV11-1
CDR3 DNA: TGTGCCAGCAGCTTTACCGGGACAGGGGGACAAAACATTCAGTACTTC
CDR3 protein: CASSFTGTGGQNIQYF

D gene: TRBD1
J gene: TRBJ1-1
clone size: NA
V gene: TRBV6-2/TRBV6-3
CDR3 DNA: TGTGCCAGCAGCCCTTTTAGGACAGGGGAAGGAACTGAAGCTTTCTTT
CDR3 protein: CASSPFRTGEGTEAFF

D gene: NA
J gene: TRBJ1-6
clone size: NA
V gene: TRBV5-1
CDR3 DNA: TGCGCCAGCAGCTTGGAGGCAGCAAATTCACCCCTCCACTTT
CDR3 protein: CASSLEAANSPLHF

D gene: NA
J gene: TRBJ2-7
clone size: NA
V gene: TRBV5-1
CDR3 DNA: TGCGCCAGCAGCTTTACGGGCGGGTCCTACGAGCAGTACTTC
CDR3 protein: CASSFTGGSYEQYF

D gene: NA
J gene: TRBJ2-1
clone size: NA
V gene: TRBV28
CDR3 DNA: TGTGCCAGCAGTCTCCGGACTCTCTTAAGTGAGCAGTTCTTC
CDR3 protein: CASSLRTLLSEQFF

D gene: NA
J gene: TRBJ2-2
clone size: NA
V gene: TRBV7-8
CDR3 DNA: TGTGCCAGCAGAATGAGGCAGGAAAACACCGGGGAGCTGTTTTTT
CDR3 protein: CASRMRQENTGELFF

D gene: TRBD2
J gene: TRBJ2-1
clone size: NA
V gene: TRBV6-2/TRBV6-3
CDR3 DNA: TGTGCCAGTAGCGGGGATTCCTACAATGAGCAGTTCTTC
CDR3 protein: CASSGDSYNEQFF

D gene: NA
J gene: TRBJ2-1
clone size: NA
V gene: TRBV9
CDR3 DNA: TGTGCCAGCAGCGTAGAGGACAATGAGCAGTTCTTC
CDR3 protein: CASSVEDNEQFF

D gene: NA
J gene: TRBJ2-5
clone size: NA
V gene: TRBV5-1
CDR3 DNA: TGCGCCAGCAGCTTGGGTGGGGGACCGCAAGAGACCCAGTACTTC
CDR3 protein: CASSLGGGPQETQYF

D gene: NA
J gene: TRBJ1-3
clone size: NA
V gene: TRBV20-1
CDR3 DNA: TGCAGTTCCGGCTTTGGAAACACCATATATTTT
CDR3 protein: CSSGFGNTIYF

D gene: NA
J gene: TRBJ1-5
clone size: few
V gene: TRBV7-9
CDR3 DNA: TGTGCCAGCAGCTTGCATGGGGCAAGGGATCAGCCCCAGCATTTT
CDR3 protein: CASSLHGARDQPQHF

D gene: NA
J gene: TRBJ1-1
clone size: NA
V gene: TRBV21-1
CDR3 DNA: TGTGCCAGCAGCTCCCACCTCTCACACAGGCGGGTGAACACTGAAGCTTTCTTT
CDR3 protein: CASSSHLSHRRVNTEAFF

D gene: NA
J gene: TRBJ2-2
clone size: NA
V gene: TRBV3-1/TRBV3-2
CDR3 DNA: TGTGCCAGCAGCCAAGGGGCGGGGTTGGTCACCGGGGAGCTGTTTTTT
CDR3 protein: CASSQGAGLVTGELFF

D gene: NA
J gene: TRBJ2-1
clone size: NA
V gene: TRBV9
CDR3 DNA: TGTGCCAGCAGTCTAGACCTCCTGTGGAATGAGCAGTTCTTC
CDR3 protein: CASSLDLLWNEQFF

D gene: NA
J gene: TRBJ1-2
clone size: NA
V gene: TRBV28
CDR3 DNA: TGTGCCAGCAGTTTGGTTGGGGGCAGGAATGGCTACACCTTC
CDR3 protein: CASSLVGGRNGYTF

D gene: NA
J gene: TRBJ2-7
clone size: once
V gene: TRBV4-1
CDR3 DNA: TGCGCCAGCAGCGCCGGAGAGTCGGTATACGAGCAGTACTTC
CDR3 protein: CASSAGESVYEQYF

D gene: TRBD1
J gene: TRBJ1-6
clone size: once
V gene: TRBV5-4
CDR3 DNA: TGTGCCAGCAGCCCGGACAGGGCCAGCTCCTATAATTCACCCCTCCACTTT
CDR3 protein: CASSPDRASSYNSPLHF

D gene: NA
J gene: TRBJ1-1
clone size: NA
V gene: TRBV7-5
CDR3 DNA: TGTGTCAGAAGCTCCTCCCAACGGGGTCGGGGATACACTGAAGCTTTCTTT
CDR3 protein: CVRSSSQRGRGYTEAFF

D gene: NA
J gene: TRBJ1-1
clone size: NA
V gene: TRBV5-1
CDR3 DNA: TGCGCCAGCAGCTCCAACGCGGACAGAACTGAAGCTTTCTTT
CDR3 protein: CASSSNADRTEAFF

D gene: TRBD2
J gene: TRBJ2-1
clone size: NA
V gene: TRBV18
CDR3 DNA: TGTGCCAGCTCACCGACTAGCGGGAGAAACAATGAGCAGTTCTTC
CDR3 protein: CASSPTSGRNNEQFF

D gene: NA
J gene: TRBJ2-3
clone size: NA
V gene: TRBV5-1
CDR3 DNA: TGCGCCAGCAGCTTGGACGCGTCGAGTGTAGTAGATACGCAGTATTTT
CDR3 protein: CASSLDASSVVDTQYF

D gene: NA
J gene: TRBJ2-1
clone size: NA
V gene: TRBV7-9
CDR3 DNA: TGTGCCAGCAGCTCACATGAGCAGTTCTTC
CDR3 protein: CASSSHEQFF

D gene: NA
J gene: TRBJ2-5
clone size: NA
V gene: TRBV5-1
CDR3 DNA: TGCGCCAGCAGCTTAAATGTAGAGACCCAGTACTTC
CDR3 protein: CASSLNVETQYF

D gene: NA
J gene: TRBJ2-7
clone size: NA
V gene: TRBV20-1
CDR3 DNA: TGCAGTGCTACCCTTCTAGGGGAGCAGTACTTC
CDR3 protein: CSATLLGEQYF

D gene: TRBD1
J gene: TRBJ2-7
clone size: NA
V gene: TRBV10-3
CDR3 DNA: TGTGCCATCAGTCCAGGGGGCTACGAGCAGTACTTC
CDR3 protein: CAISPGGYEQYF

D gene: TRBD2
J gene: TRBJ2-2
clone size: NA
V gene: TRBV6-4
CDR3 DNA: TGTGCCAGCAGTCCCGGGACTAGCGGGAACACCGGGGAGCTGTTTTTT
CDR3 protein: CASSPGTSGNTGELFF

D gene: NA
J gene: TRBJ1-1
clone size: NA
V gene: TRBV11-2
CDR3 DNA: TGTGCCAGCAGCTTAGCCGGGTTTCGAACTGAAGCTTTCTTT
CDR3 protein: CASSLAGFRTEAFF

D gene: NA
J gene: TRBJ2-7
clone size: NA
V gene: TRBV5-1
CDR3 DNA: TGCGCCAGCAGCCCTACGGGTACAGGCGACGAGCAGTACTTC
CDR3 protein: CASSPTGTGDEQYF

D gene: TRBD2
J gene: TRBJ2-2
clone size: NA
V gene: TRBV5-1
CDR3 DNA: TGCGCCAGCAGCTTGGGACTAGCGGGAGCCGGAGAGCTGTTTTTT
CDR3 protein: CASSLGLAGAGELFF

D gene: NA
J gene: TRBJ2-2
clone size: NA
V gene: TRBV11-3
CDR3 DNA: TGTGCCAGCAGCTCAGCCCTAATCAGGGGAGGAGGGACCGGGGAGCTGTTTTTT
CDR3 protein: CASSSALIRGGGTGELFF

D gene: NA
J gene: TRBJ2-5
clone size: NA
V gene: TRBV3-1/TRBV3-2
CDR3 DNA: TGTGCCAGCAGCCAAGATGGGGCCACACAAGAGACCCAGTACTTC
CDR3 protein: CASSQDGATQETQYF

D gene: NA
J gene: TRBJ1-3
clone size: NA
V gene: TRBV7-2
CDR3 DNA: TGTGCCAGCAGCTTAGTATCCCTCCTAAAGTTCGGAAACACCATATATTTT
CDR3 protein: CASSLVSLLKFGNTIYF

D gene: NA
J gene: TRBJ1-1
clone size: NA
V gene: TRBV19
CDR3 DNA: TGTGCCAGTAGTATAGTCGCAGGAGGGACTGAAGCTTTCTTT
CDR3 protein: CASSIVAGGTEAFF

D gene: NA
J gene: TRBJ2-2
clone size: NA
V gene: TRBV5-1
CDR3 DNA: TGCGCCAGCAGCTTGTCGTCGGCTAGGAACACCGGGGAGCTGTTTTTT
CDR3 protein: CASSLSSARNTGELFF

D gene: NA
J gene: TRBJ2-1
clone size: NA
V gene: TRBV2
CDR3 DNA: TGTGCCAGCACCACCCGGTCGGGAGCAGGGAGCCCCCGTGTCTACAATGAGCAGTTCTTC
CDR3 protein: CASTTRSGAGSPRVYNEQFF

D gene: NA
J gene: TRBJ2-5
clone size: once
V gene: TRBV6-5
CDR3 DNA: TGTGCCAGCCGTCCCCGTGGGCAGGGCGGGGAGACCCAGTACTTC
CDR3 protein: CASRPRGQGGETQYF

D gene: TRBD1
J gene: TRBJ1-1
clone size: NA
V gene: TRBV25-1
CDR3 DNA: TGTGCCAGCAGTGATACGACAGGGGGGTCCACTGAAGCTTTCTTT
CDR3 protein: CASSDTTGGSTEAFF

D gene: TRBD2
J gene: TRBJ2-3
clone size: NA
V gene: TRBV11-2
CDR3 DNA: TGTGCCAGCAGCTCGACTAGCGGCACAGATACGCAGTATTTT
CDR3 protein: CASSSTSGTDTQYF